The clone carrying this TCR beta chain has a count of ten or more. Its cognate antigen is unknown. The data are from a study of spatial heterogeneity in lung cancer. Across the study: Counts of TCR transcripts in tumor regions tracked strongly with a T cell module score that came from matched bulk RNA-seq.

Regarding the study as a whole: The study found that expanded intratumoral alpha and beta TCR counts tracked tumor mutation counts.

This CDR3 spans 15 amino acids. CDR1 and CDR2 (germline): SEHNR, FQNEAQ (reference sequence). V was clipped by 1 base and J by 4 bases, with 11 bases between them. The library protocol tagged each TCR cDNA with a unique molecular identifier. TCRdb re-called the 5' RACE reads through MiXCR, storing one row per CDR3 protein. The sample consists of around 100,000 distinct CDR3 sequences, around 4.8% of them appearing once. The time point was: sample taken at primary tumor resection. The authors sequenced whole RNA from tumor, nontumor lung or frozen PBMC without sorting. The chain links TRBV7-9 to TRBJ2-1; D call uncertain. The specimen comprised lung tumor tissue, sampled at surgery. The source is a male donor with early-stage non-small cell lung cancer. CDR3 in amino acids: CASSLVVSRYNEQFF. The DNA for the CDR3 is TGTGCCAGCAGCTTAGTGGTCAGCAGATACAATGAGCAGTTCTTC.